This T cell receptor (beta chain) was recorded in a study of blood T cell repertoires in COVID-19 (dated by TCRdb to the early 2020s). Regarding the research as a whole: Collaborator samples came from the United States, Italy and Spain and covered acute and convalescent phases of COVID-19. Samples came from the ongoing ImmuneRACE study (first 160 participants) plus 1,254 subjects from 6 global collaborators. A freely available public database, intended as a resource for researchers studying the immune response to SARS-CoV-2, is where the repertoires were released. Where available, HLA class I and class II types were taken from metadata supplied by the sample provider and were not determined by assay-based typing. The material from the prospective study consisted of cDNA or gDNA derived from T cells, B-cell-depleted T cells, or PBMCs. Deeply sampled blood TCRbeta repertoires from subjects exposed to, actively infected with, or recovered from COVID-19 were included in the dataset. Sample metadata almost always included a de-identified subject ID, COVID-19 status, age in years and sex. The investigation overall reported the following: The amount of clinical and demographic metadata varied by source and participant and was provided uncurated.

In the prospective study, participants were roughly 18 to 100 years old, resided in about two dozen geographic areas of the United States, and were enrolled through a virtual design. Cohort assignment in the prospective study relied on participant-reported clinical history from a screening survey and a study questionnaire. For ImmuneRACE Cohort 3, a participant was defined as recovered based on two consecutive negative NP/OP PCR tests, clearance by a healthcare professional, or resolution of symptoms. In the prospective study, mobile phlebotomists collected whole blood, serum and a nasopharyngeal or oropharyngeal swab from each participant. Additional blood draws and questionnaires over an approximately 2-month period could optionally be provided by prospective study participants. Before DNA extraction, prospective study blood samples were shipped either frozen or at room temperature. TCRbeta CDR3 regions were amplified from genomic DNA using the immunoSEQ Assay, a bias-controlled multiplex PCR. In the source study's methods: Nucleated cell counts per sample were estimated from amplification of reference gene primers within the assay. To quantify the absolute abundance of each unique TCRbeta CDR3 rearrangement, sequence reads were collapsed and filtered. Productive Simpson clonality was computed per sample as the square root of Simpson's diversity index over productive rearrangements. Held by TCRdb, this immuneACCESS table contains in-frame sequences only and omits some clones. Under half of the omission traces to an unresolved V gene where checked; the cause of the rest is unknown. V, J and clone size were drawn from that table, and D and trimming were deduced from the DNA. Counted in this sample were 200,000 to 300,000 clones; 86% of them appeared once. The top ten clonotypes cover approximately 1.7% of the sample.

This clone occurred once. The target of this receptor is not known. Base-call qualities are not available, and no considerably larger clone is one nucleotide away. V and J are truncated by 5 bases and 7 bases respectively, leaving an intervening sequence of 8 bases. The CDR3 goes from the cysteine to the phenylalanine over 12 residues. Of the read, only the CDR3 DNA is kept; its 36 bases are in frame from base 1. The receptor comes from a man between 40 and 49 years old who had recovered from COVID-19. Sample: PBMCs or T cells enriched from blood (not recorded which). Recombination connected TRBV12-3 or TRBV12-4 to TRBJ2-2, and perhaps TRBD2 as D gene, on 6 matching bases. This receptor carries the CDR3 CASSNGGGELFF. The DNA is as follows: TGTGCCAGCAGTAACGGGGGCGGGGAGCTGTTTTTT.